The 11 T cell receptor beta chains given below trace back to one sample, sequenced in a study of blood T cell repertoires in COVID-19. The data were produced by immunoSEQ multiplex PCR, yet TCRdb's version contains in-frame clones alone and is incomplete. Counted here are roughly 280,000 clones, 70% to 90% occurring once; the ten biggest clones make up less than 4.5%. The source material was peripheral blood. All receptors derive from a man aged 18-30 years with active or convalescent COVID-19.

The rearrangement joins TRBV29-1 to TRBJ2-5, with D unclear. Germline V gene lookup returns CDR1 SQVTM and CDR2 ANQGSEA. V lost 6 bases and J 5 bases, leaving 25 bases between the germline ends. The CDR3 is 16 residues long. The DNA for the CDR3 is TGCAGCGTCCAAAGGAGACCCGGAAAACCCAAGGAGACCCAGTACTTC. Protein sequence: CSVQRRPGKPKETQYF.

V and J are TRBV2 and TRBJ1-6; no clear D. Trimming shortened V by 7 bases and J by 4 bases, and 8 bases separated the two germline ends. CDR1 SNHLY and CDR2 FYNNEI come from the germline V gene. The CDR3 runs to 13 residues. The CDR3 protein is CASTAAYNSPLHF. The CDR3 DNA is TGTGCCAGCACGGCAGCGTATAATTCACCCCTCCACTTT.

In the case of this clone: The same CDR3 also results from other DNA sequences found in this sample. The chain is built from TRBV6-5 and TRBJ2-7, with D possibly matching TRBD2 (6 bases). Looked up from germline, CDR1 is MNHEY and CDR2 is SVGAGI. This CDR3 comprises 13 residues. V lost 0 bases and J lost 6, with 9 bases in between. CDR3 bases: TGTGCCAGCAGTTACTCGACCGGGGGCGAGCAGTACTTC. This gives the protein CASSYSTGGEQYF.

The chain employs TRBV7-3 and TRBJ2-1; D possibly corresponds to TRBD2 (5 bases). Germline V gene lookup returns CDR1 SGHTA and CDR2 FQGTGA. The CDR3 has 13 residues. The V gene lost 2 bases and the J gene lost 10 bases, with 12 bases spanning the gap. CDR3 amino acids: CASSLGDRREQFF. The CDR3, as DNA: TGTGCCAGCAGCTTAGGCGATAGGAGGGAGCAGTTCTTC. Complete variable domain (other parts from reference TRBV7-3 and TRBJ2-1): GAGVSQTPSNKVTEKGKYVELRCDPISGHTALYWYRQSLGQGPEFLIYFQGTGAADDSGLPNDRFFAVRPEGSVSTLKIQRTERGDSAVYLCASSLGDRREQFFGPGTRLTVL.

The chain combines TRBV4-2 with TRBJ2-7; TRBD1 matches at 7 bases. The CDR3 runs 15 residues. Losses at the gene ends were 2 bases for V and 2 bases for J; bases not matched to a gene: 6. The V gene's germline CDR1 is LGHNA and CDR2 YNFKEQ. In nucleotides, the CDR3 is TGTGCCAGCAGCCAACTCCCGGGACAGACCTACGAGCAGTACTTC. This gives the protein CASSQLPGQTYEQYF.

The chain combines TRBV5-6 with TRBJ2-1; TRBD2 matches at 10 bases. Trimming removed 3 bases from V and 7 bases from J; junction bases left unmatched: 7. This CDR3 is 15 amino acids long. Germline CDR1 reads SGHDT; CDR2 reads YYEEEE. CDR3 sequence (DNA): TGTGCCAGCAGCTCCGGACTAGCGGATGGTAATGAGCAGTTCTTC. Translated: CASSSGLADGNEQFF.

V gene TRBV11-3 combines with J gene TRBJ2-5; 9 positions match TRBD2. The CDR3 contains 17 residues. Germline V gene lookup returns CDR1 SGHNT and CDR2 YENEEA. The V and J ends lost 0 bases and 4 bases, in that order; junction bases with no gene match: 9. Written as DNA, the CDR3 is TGTGCCAGCAGCTTAGATCTTGGTAGCGGGAGACGAGAGACCCAGTACTTC. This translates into CASSLDLGSGRRETQYF.

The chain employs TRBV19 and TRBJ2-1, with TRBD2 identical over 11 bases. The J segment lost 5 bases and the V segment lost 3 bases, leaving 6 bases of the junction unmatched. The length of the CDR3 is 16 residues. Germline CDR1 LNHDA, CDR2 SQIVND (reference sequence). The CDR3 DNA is TGTGCCAGTAGTATCGCGGGACTAGCGGAAAACAATGAGCAGTTCTTC. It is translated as CASSIAGLAENNEQFF.

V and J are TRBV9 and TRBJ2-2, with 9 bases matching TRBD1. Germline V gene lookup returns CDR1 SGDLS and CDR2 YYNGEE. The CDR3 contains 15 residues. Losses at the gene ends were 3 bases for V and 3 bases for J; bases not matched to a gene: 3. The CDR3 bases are TGTGCCAGCAGCGCTCGACAGGGGGACACCGGGGAGCTGTTTTTT. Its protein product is CASSARQGDTGELFF.

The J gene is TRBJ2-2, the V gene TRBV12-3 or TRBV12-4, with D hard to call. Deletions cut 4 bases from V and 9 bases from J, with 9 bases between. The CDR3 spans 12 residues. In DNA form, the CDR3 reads TGTGCCAGCAGTTCGCACGCGCGGGAGCTGTTTTTT. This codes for CASSSHARELFF.

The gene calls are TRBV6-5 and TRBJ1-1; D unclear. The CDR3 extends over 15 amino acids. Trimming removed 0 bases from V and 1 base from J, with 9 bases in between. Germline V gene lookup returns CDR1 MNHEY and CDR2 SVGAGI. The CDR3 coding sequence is TGTGCCAGCAGTTACTCGATTGGGCCGAACACTGAAGCTTTCTTT. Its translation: CASSYSIGPNTEAFF.